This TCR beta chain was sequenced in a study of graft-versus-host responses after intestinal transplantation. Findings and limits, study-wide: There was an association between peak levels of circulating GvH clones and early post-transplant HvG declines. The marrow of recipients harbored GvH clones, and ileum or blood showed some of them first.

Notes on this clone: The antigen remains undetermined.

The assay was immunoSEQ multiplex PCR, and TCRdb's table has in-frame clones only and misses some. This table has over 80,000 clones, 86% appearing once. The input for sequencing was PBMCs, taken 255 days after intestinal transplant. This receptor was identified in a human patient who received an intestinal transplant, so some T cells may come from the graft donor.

The CDR3 loop reads CASSEISRDDQPQHF. The CDR3 DNA sequence: TGTGCCAGCAGTGAAATAAGCAGGGACGATCAGCCCCAGCATTTT. This chain uses TRBV6-1 with TRBJ1-5; possibly TRBD1 for D (5 bases). Germline V CDR1 and CDR2: MNHNS, SASEGT. The CDR3 runs 15 residues. V was cut by 2 bases and J by 5 bases, with 13 bases left in between.